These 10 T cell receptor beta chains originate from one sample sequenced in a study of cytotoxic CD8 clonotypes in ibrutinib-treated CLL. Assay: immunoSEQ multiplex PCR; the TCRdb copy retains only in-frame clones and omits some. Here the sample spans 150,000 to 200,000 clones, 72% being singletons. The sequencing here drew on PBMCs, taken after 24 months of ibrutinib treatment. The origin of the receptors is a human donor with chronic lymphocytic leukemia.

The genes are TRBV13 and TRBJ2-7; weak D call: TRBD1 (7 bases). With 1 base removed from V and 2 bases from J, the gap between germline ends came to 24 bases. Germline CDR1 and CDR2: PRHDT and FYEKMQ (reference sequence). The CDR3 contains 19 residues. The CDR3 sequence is CASSLDTDRTGRGAYEQYF. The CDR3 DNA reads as TGTGCCAGCAGCTTAGATACGGACAGGACGGGACGCGGGGCCTACGAGCAGTACTTC.

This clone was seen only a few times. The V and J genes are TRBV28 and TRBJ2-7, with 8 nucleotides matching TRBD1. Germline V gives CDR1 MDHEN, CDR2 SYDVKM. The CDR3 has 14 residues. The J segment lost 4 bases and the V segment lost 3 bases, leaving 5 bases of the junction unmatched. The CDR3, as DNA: TGTGCCAGCAGTTTGGACAGGGCGAGGTACGAGCAGTACTTC. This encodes CASSLDRARYEQYF.

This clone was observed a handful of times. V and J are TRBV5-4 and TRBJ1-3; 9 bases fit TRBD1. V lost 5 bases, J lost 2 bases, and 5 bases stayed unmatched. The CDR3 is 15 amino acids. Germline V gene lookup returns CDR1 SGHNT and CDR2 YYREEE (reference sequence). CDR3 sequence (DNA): TGTGCCAGCAGTCCCCGGACAGGGGCTGGAAACACCATATATTTT. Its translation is CASSPRTGAGNTIYF.

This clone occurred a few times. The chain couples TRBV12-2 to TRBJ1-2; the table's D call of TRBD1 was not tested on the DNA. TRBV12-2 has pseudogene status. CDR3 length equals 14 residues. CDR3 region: CASRERQPDYGYTF. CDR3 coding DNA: TGTGCAAGTCGCGAACGACAGCCCGACTATGGCTACACCTTC.

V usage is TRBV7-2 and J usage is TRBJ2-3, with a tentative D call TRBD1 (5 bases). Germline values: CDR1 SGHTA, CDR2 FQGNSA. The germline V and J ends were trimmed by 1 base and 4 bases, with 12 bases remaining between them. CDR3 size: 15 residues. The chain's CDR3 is CASSLVGGAPDTQYF. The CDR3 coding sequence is TGTGCCAGCAGCTTAGTGGGTGGGGCCCCAGATACGCAGTATTTT.

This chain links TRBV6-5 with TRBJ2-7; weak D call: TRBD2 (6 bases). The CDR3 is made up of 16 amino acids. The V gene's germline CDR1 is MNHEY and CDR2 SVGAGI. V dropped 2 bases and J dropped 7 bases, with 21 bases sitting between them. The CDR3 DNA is TGTGCCAGCAGTTACCTCCCTGCGGGATTCATTAGGGAGCAGTACTTC. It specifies CASSYLPAGFIREQYF.

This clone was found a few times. The DNA for the CDR3 is TGTGCCAGCAGCTTGGGGAGGGAGAGAGGCTACACCTTC. It yields the protein CASSLGRERGYTF. The V call is TRBV7-2, the J call TRBJ1-2; no definite D call. This CDR3 is built from 13 residues. V was clipped by 3 bases and J by 8 bases, with 13 bases between them. From germline, CDR1 is SGHTA and CDR2 FQGNSA.

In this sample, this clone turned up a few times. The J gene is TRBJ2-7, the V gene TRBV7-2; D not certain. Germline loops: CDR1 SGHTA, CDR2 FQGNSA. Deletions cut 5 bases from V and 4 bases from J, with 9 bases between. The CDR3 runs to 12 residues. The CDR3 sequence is CASSQTRYEQYF. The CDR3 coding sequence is TGTGCCAGCAGCCAGACACGGTACGAGCAGTACTTC.

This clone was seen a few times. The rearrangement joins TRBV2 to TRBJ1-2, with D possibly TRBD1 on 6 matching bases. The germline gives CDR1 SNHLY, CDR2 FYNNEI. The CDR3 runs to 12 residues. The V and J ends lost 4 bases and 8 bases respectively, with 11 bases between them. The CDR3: CASSGTARGYTF. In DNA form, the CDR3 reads TGTGCCAGCAGTGGGACAGCTCGCGGCTACACCTTC.

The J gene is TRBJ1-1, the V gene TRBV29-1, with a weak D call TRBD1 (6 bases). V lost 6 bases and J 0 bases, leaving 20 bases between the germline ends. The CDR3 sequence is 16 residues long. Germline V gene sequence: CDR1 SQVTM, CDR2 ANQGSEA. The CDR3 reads CSVTTRSRGLNTEAFF. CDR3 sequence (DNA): TGCAGCGTCACTACCAGAAGCCGGGGGCTGAACACTGAAGCTTTCTTT. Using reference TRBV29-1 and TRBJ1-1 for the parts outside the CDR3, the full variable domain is SAVISQKPSRDICQRGTSLTIQCQVDSQVTMMFWYRQQPGQSLTLIATANQGSEATYESGFVIDKFPISRPNLTFSTLTVSNMSPEDSSIYLCSVTTRSRGLNTEAFFGQGTRLTVV.